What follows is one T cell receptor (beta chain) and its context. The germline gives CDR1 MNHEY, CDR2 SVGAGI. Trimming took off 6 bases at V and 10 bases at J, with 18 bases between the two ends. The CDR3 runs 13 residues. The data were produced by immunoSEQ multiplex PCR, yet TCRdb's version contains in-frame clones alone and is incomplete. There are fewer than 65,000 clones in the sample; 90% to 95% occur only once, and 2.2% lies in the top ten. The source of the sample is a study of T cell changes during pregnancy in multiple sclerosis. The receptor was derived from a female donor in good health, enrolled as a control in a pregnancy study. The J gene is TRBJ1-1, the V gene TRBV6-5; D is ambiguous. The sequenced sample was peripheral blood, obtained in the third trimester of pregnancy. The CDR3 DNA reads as TGTGCCAGCAGCCCGAGCACAAGCGGACGAGCTTTCTTT. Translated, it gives CASSPSTSGRAFF.